This T cell receptor (beta chain) stems from a study of blood T cell repertoires in COVID-19. At the level of the study: COVID-19 samples collected from the United States, Italy and Spain covered acute and convalescent phases.

Enrolment of Seattle patients took place during active infection, and they were followed longitudinally. The CDR3 is made up of 15 amino acids. Germline V lookup: CDR1 LNHDA, CDR2 SQIVND (reference sequence). V shed 5 bases and J shed 6 bases, with 19 bases lying between them. Methods used by the authors: Estimates of nucleated cell counts were drawn from the amplification of reference gene primers. Produced via immunoSEQ multiplex PCR; TCRdb's table is partial and in-frame only. V and J calls plus clone size are reproduced from that table; the DNA served to infer D and trimming. The sample contains more than 200,000 clones, approximately 90% of which appear only once.

Material: peripheral blood. The sequence derives from a man aged 45-65 years with COVID-19, enrolled during active disease. The chain links TRBV19 to TRBJ2-5; a possible D gene is TRBD2 (5 bases). The CDR3 DNA reads TGTGCCAGTAGTTCCCGGGATAGTGGGGTTAAGACCCAGTACTTC. Translated, it gives CASSSRDSGVKTQYF.